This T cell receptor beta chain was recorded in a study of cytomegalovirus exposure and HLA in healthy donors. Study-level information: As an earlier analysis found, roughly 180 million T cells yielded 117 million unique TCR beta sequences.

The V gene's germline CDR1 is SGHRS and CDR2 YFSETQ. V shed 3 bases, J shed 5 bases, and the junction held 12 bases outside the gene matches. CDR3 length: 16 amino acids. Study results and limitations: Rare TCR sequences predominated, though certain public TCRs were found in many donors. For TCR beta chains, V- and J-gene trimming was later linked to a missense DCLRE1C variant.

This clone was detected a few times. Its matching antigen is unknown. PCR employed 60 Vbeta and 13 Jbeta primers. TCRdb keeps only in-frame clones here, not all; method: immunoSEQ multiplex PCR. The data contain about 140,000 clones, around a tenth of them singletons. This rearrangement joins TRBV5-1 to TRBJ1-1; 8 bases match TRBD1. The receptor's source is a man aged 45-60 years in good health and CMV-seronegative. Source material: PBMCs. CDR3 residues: CASSSSPRQGLTEAFF. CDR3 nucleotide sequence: TGCGCCAGCAGCTCCTCCCCGCGACAGGGGCTAACTGAAGCTTTCTTT.